Below, 21 T cell receptor beta chains from the same sample are listed, as sequenced in a study of control samples from healthy donors and cancer patients. TCRdb's table, derived via immunoSEQ multiplex PCR, lists solely in-frame clones and lacks some. This table holds fewer than 500,000 clones, about nine tenths found once. Sequenced input: PBMCs. The receptors derive from a man aged 35 to 55 with head and neck cancer.

The chain combines TRBV19 with TRBJ1-5; a weak D match, TRBD1 (5 bases). CDR1 LNHDA and CDR2 SQIVND come from the germline V gene (reference sequence). CDR3 length equals 15 residues. V dropped 1 base and J dropped 7 bases, with 14 bases sitting between them. DNA for the CDR3: TGTGCCAGTAGTATAGTAGTGCAGGGAGGGCAGCCCCAGCATTTT. Translated: CASSIVVQGGQPQHF.

This clone was detected only a few times. The J gene is TRBJ2-1, the V gene TRBV7-3; D unclear. The V end lost 4 bases, the J end lost 7 bases, and 23 bases lay between the germline ends. CDR1 and CDR2 (germline): SGHTA, FQGTGA. CDR3 length equals 17 residues. CDR3 nucleotide sequence: TGTGCCAGCAGCTCCGAATCCAGGAGAGTTGGGCTAAATGAGCAGTTCTTC. Its protein product is CASSSESRRVGLNEQFF.

This clone was observed a few times. The chain employs TRBV11-2 and TRBJ2-1, with TRBD2 identical over 8 bases. The CDR3 sequence is 14 residues long. V lost 4 bases, J lost 5 bases, and 4 bases stayed unmatched. Germline values: CDR1 SGHAT, CDR2 FQNNGV. The DNA of the CDR3 is TGTGCCAGCAGCTCAATAGCGGGGCACAATGAGCAGTTCTTC. This sequence encodes CASSSIAGHNEQFF. Combining the CDR3 with reference TRBV11-2 and TRBJ2-1 gives the whole variable domain EAGVAQSPRYKIIEKRQSVAFWCNPISGHATLYWYQQILGQGPKLLIQFQNNGVVDDSQLPKDRFSAERLKGVDSTLKIQPAKLEDSAVYLCASSSIAGHNEQFFGPGTRLTVL.

The genes are TRBV9 and TRBJ1-1; weak D call: TRBD1 (5 bases). The germline V and J ends were trimmed by 0 bases and 1 base, with 16 bases remaining between them. CDR3 size: 17 residues. Germline CDR1 is SGDLS and CDR2 is YYNGEE. The CDR3 nucleotides are TGTGCCAGCAGCGTAGAAGGGGAGTCGCGGCCGAACACTGAAGCTTTCTTT. This translates into CASSVEGESRPNTEAFF.

The chain has TRBV2 and TRBJ1-2; TRBD1 agrees at 12 bases. The V and J ends lost 8 bases and 6 bases, in that order; junction bases with no gene match: 4. Germline lookup yields CDR1 SNHLY and CDR2 FYNNEI. The length of the CDR3 is 13 residues. CDR3: CASWDRGRNGYTF. CDR3 DNA: TGTGCCAGCTGGGACAGGGGGCGTAATGGCTACACCTTC.

This clone was detected once. V and J are TRBV9 and TRBJ2-2; TRBD2 matches at 10 bases. Germline assignment: CDR1 SGDLS and CDR2 YYNGEE. Trimming removed 0 bases from V and 0 bases from J; junction bases left unmatched: 8. CDR3 length: 19 amino acids. The DNA of the CDR3 is TGTGCCAGCAGCGTAGTCCCTAGCGGGGGATACGCGAACACCGGGGAGCTGTTTTTT. Translating gives CASSVVPSGGYANTGELFF.

This clone was recorded once. The chain is built from TRBV30 and TRBJ2-1; 9 positions agree with TRBD2. CDR1 is GTSNPN, CDR2 SVGIG, per germline (reference sequence). CDR3 length: 15 amino acids. V was pared by 0 bases and J by 9 bases, with 9 bases of the junction left unmatched. The CDR3: CAWSVLGLAQGEQFF. The CDR3 nucleotides are TGTGCCTGGAGTGTATTAGGACTAGCGCAGGGTGAGCAGTTCTTC. Together with reference TRBV30 and TRBJ2-1, the CDR3 gives the full variable domain: SQTIHQWPATLVQPVGSPLSLECTVEGTSNPNLYWYRQAAGRGLQLLFYSVGIGQISSEVPQNLSASRPQDRQFILSSKKLLLSDSGFYLCAWSVLGLAQGEQFFGPGTRLTVL.

On this clone itself: Additional DNA sequences in this sample encode the identical CDR3. The V call is TRBV15, the J call TRBJ2-3, with 11 bases that match TRBD1. The J segment lost 6 bases and the V segment lost 3 bases, leaving 5 bases of the junction unmatched. CDR3 length: 15 residues. From germline, CDR1 is LNHNV and CDR2 YYDKDF (reference sequence). The CDR3 nucleotides are TGTGCCACCAGCAGGGACAGGGGGCCGGCCGATACGCAGTATTTT. The encoded protein is CATSRDRGPADTQYF.

This sequence joins TRBV6-5 and TRBJ2-7; D ambiguous. Trimming cost V 6 bases and J 1 base, with 16 bases left between them. Germline V lookup: CDR1 MNHEY, CDR2 SVGAGI. This CDR3 comprises 15 residues. The CDR3 protein is CASSGYGRKSYEQYF. CDR3 bases: TGTGCCAGCAGCGGTTATGGGCGAAAATCCTACGAGCAGTACTTC.

The chain carries TRBV11-3 and TRBJ2-7; D is tentatively TRBD1 or TRBD2 (5 bases each). The CDR3 covers 16 residues. The germline V gene encodes CDR1 SGHNT and CDR2 YENEEA. V was cut by 8 bases and J by 0 bases, with 20 bases left in between. CDR3 in DNA: TGTGCCAGCTTAGCGTGGGGCAGCAGGAGCTCCTACGAGCAGTACTTC. Translation gives CASLAWGSRSSYEQYF.

This clone has a handful of counts. V gene TRBV27 combines with J gene TRBJ1-6, with D tentatively TRBD1 (5 bases). Per germline, CDR1 MNHEY and CDR2 SMNVEV (reference sequence). CDR3 length: 13 residues. Trimming cost V 5 bases and J 5 bases, with 7 bases left between them. DNA of the CDR3: TGTGCCAGCAGTGGGGACCATAATTCACCCCTCCACTTT. Translating it yields CASSGDHNSPLHF.

V and J are TRBV14 and TRBJ1-1; D is possibly TRBD1 (5 bases). The CDR3 runs to 15 residues. V lost 4 bases to trimming and J lost 4 bases, with 16 bases between them. Germline lookup yields CDR1 SGHDN and CDR2 FVKESK. DNA for the CDR3: TGTGCCAGCAGCCCCCTGCGGGGGGGGAGCACTGAAGCTTTCTTT. This translates into CASSPLRGGSTEAFF.

The chain is built from TRBV9 and TRBJ1-1; D is ambiguous. The germline CDR1 and CDR2 sequences are SGDLS and YYNGEE. The CDR3 runs to 17 residues. Trimming took off 0 bases at V and 0 bases at J, with 15 bases between the two ends. CDR3 DNA: TGTGCCAGCAGCGTAGCGGGCTCGGGTCATATGAACACTGAAGCTTTCTTT. Translated, it gives CASSVAGSGHMNTEAFF.

The chain employs TRBV19 and TRBJ2-5; D not certain. Trimming stripped 3 bases from V and 2 bases from J, with 10 bases between. The CDR3 has 14 amino acids. The germline CDR1 and CDR2 sequences are LNHDA and SQIVND (reference sequence). The CDR3 loop reads CASSIWLAQETQYF. The CDR3 DNA sequence: TGTGCCAGTAGTATTTGGTTGGCTCAAGAGACCCAGTACTTC.

The chain has TRBV28 and TRBJ1-2; D unclear. Trimming left V 6 bases short and J 3 bases short, with 11 bases between. This CDR3 is 13 amino acids long. Per the germline V gene, CDR1 is MDHEN and CDR2 is SYDVKM. In nucleotides, the CDR3 is TGTGCCAGCAGCCCATACTTTGACTATGGCTACACCTTC. Translation gives CASSPYFDYGYTF.

This clone appeared a single time. Other DNA sequences from this sample encode an identical CDR3 as well. The rearrangement uses TRBV15 and TRBJ2-2; the D is unclear. This CDR3 contains 13 residues. Trimming took 0 bases from V and 7 from J, leaving 6 bases between them. Germline V gene data show CDR1 as LNHNV and CDR2 as YYDKDF (reference sequence). In DNA, the CDR3 is TGTGCCACCAGCAGAGATCGTAGCGGGGAGCTGTTTTTT. Its translation: CATSRDRSGELFF.

This clone occurred once. The rearrangement joins TRBV11-2 to TRBJ1-3; D call uncertain. The V end lost 3 bases, the J end lost 7 bases, and 16 bases lay between the germline ends. This CDR3 is built from 15 residues. Per germline, CDR1 SGHAT and CDR2 FQNNGV. CDR3 region: CASSFNPTLRNTIYF. As DNA, the CDR3 is TGTGCCAGCAGCTTTAACCCGACCCTCCGGAACACCATATATTTT.

The rearrangement links TRBV5-1 to TRBJ2-7; 11 bases match TRBD1. Per germline, CDR1 SGHRS and CDR2 YFSETQ. After removal of 4 bases from V and 7 bases from J, the junction contained 13 bases not matched to a gene. This CDR3 is built from 16 residues. CDR3 region: CASSPGRGQGVREQYF. The DNA of the CDR3 is TGCGCCAGCAGCCCCGGGCGGGGACAGGGGGTTAGAGAGCAGTACTTC.

The CDR3 nucleotides are TGTGCCAGCAGTGAACTCGGGACTACCTTCTACGAGCAGTACTTC. Translation: CASSELGTTFYEQYF. The chain combines TRBV6-1 with TRBJ2-7, with TRBD2 identical over 7 bases. CDR1 is MNHNS and CDR2 is SASEGT in the germline V gene. The V segment lost 2 bases and the J segment 3 bases; nucleotides outside the gene matches: 7. CDR3 size: 15 residues.

Here the CDR3 reads CASPRGNTEAFF. CDR3 coding DNA: TGCGCCAGTCCCAGGGGGAACACTGAAGCTTTCTTT. This chain uses TRBV10-1 with TRBJ1-1; the D gene is possibly TRBD1 (6 bases). Germline V gene sequence: CDR1 WNHNN, CDR2 SYGVQD (reference sequence). This CDR3 is built from 12 residues. The V end was cut by 9 bases, the J end by 1 base, with 9 bases between.

This chain uses TRBV5-4 with TRBJ2-5, with D maybe TRBD1 (5 bases). The length of the CDR3 is 15 residues. CDR1 and CDR2 from the germline V gene are SGHNT and YYREEE (reference sequence). Trimming took off 4 bases at V and 3 bases at J, with 16 bases between the two ends. The CDR3 protein is CASSPQLGREETQYF. The CDR3 DNA is TGTGCCAGCAGCCCTCAACTGGGCAGGGAAGAGACCCAGTACTTC.